This TCR beta chain emerged from a study of T cells in Graves' hyperthyroidism and ophthalmopathy. Findings and limits, study-wide: Most thyroid-expanded clonotypes above 0.001 were also found in blood.

This clonotype occurred many times. Antigen: not known. In germline, CDR1 is SGHTA, CDR2 FQGNSA. This CDR3 contains 12 residues. V lost 5 bases, J lost 8 bases, and 12 bases lay in between. TCR beta CDR3 regions were amplified from RNA transcripts. The primer set for the first-round RT-PCR of the TCR CDR3 was HTBI. TCRdb itself ran the multiplex PCR reads through MiXCR, one entry per CDR3 protein. This table has 400,000 to 500,000 distinct CDR3 sequences, roughly 15% appearing once. Stable Graves' hyperthyroidism meant no ophthalmopathy progression within 18 months. Aged 18 to 65, the patients had hyperthyroidism that was newly diagnosed and had lasted under 2 months. Any patient presenting with uncontrolled infection, other autoimmune disease, pregnancy or lactation was left out.

The origin of this receptor is a woman aged 18 to 35 with Graves' hyperthyroidism. Sequenced: blood. The chain uses TRBV7-2 and TRBJ1-2; D unclear. CDR3 sequence reads: CASSPAGGGYTF. The CDR3 nucleotides read TGTGCCAGCAGCCCGGCGGGCGGAGGCTACACCTTC.